The rows below give T cell receptor beta chains drawn from one sample of a study of PD-1 blockade in classical Hodgkin lymphoma. Here immunoSEQ multiplex PCR was the method, and the copy in TCRdb shows in-frame clones only, minus some. The sample lists 110,000 or so clones, around 90% occurring once. Source: peripheral blood mononuclear cells (PBMCs), taken before the fourth cycle of nivolumab. The origin of the receptors is a human donor with classical Hodgkin lymphoma. The CDR3 runs from the conserved cysteine through the conserved F or W. D genes are given only for firm matches. Size is omitted from some rows. Given values are once, few, many or a class for expanded clones.

cdr3_nt: TGTGCCAGCAGTTATTTTCTCGGGGCTAGCGACGAGCAGTACTTC; cdr3_aa: CASSYFLGASDEQYF; v_call: TRBV6-5; clone_size: NA; d_call: NA; j_call: TRBJ2-7
cdr3_nt: TGTGCCAGCAGTAGGGGGATGGGAGCTGGAAACACCATATATTTT; cdr3_aa: CASSRGMGAGNTIYF; v_call: TRBV6-5; clone_size: NA; d_call: NA; j_call: TRBJ1-3
cdr3_nt: TGCGCCAGCAGCTTGGACAGGGGTCCCTACGAGCAGTACTTC; cdr3_aa: CASSLDRGPYEQYF; v_call: TRBV5-1; clone_size: NA; d_call: TRBD1; j_call: TRBJ2-7
cdr3_nt: TGCGCCAGCAGCCTAAGTGGGCAGGGACCCTACAATGAGCAGTTCTTC; cdr3_aa: CASSLSGQGPYNEQFF; v_call: TRBV5-1; clone_size: NA; d_call: NA; j_call: TRBJ2-1
cdr3_nt: TGTGCCAGCAGCCAAGAATACGAGCAGTACTTC; cdr3_aa: CASSQEYEQYF; v_call: TRBV14; clone_size: NA; d_call: NA; j_call: TRBJ2-7
cdr3_nt: TGTGCCAGCGGAGGGACGGCAGTCGCCTACGAGCAGTACTTC; cdr3_aa: CASGGTAVAYEQYF; v_call: TRBV25-1; clone_size: NA; d_call: NA; j_call: TRBJ2-7
cdr3_nt: TGTGCCAGCAGCCGGACAGGGGGAAGACCTACCACAGATACGCAGTATTTT; cdr3_aa: CASSRTGGRPTTDTQYF; v_call: TRBV5-6; clone_size: NA; d_call: TRBD1; j_call: TRBJ2-3
cdr3_nt: TGTGCCAGCAGCCGGTCCGGAAACACCATATATTTT; cdr3_aa: CASSRSGNTIYF; v_call: TRBV28; clone_size: NA; d_call: NA; j_call: TRBJ1-3
cdr3_nt: TGTGCCAGCTCTAGAGAACTAGCGGGTGACAATGAGCAGTTCTTC; cdr3_aa: CASSRELAGDNEQFF; v_call: TRBV18; clone_size: NA; d_call: TRBD2; j_call: TRBJ2-1
cdr3_nt: TGTGCCAGCAGCCAAGCCGGGAGAATCTACGAGCAGTACTTC; cdr3_aa: CASSQAGRIYEQYF; v_call: TRBV14; clone_size: NA; d_call: NA; j_call: TRBJ2-7
cdr3_nt: TGCAGTGCTAGAAAGGGACACGAGCAGTACTTC; cdr3_aa: CSARKGHEQYF; v_call: TRBV20-1; clone_size: NA; d_call: NA; j_call: TRBJ2-7
cdr3_nt: TGTGCCATCGGTAAGGACGGAGCCTACGAGCAGTACTTC; cdr3_aa: CAIGKDGAYEQYF; v_call: TRBV10-3; clone_size: NA; d_call: NA; j_call: TRBJ2-7
cdr3_nt: TGTGCCAGCACACAGCACAATGAGCAGTTCTTC; cdr3_aa: CASTQHNEQFF; v_call: TRBV6-1; clone_size: NA; d_call: NA; j_call: TRBJ2-1
cdr3_nt: TGCGCCAGCAGCTCGGGAGGGGGCACTAATGAAAAACTGTTTTTT; cdr3_aa: CASSSGGGTNEKLFF; v_call: TRBV5-1; clone_size: NA; d_call: TRBD1; j_call: TRBJ1-4
cdr3_nt: TGTGCCAGCAGCCACTACGAGACAGTTTTGAACACTGAAGCTTTCTTT; cdr3_aa: CASSHYETVLNTEAFF; v_call: TRBV7-8; clone_size: once; d_call: NA; j_call: TRBJ1-1
cdr3_nt: TGTGCCAGCACCCGGGGGGACCATAGCTCCTACGAGCAGTACTTC; cdr3_aa: CASTRGDHSSYEQYF; v_call: TRBV6-5; clone_size: NA; d_call: TRBD2; j_call: TRBJ2-7
cdr3_nt: TGTGCCAGCACTAAGCCGGGACTAGCGGGAGGAGGCGCCTACGAGCAGTACTTC; cdr3_aa: CASTKPGLAGGGAYEQYF; v_call: TRBV28; clone_size: NA; d_call: TRBD2; j_call: TRBJ2-7
cdr3_nt: TGTGCCAGCAGTCTTAACGGCGCAAACACTGAAGCTTTCTTT; cdr3_aa: CASSLNGANTEAFF; v_call: TRBV27; clone_size: NA; d_call: NA; j_call: TRBJ1-1
cdr3_nt: TGTGCCAGCGGGAGCGGACAGACCTCTGGAAACACCATATATTTT; cdr3_aa: CASGSGQTSGNTIYF; v_call: TRBV2; clone_size: NA; d_call: NA; j_call: TRBJ1-3
cdr3_nt: TGTGCCAGCAGTGACAGGGAGGGGGAAAAACTGTTTTTT; cdr3_aa: CASSDREGEKLFF; v_call: TRBV6-4; clone_size: NA; d_call: NA; j_call: TRBJ1-4
cdr3_nt: TGTGCCAGCAGCCCTCAGTTGGGGACGCAGTATTTT; cdr3_aa: CASSPQLGTQYF; v_call: TRBV7-2; clone_size: NA; d_call: NA; j_call: TRBJ2-3
cdr3_nt: TGTGCCAGCAGGAATTGGGGTGGGAACACCGGGGAGCTGTTTTTT; cdr3_aa: CASRNWGGNTGELFF; v_call: TRBV6-5; clone_size: NA; d_call: NA; j_call: TRBJ2-2
cdr3_nt: TGTGCCTGCCCCACAGGGGGTACTAATGAAAAACTGTTTTTT; cdr3_aa: CACPTGGTNEKLFF; v_call: TRBV30; clone_size: once; d_call: TRBD1; j_call: TRBJ1-4
cdr3_nt: TGTGCCAGTAGCTATTTTGCCTCCTCCGGGATCCCCGGGCAGCCCCAGCATTTT; cdr3_aa: CASSYFASSGIPGQPQHF; v_call: TRBV19; clone_size: NA; d_call: NA; j_call: TRBJ1-5
cdr3_nt: TGTGCCAGCAGGAGCGCTGCGGGCGGAAACACCATATATTTT; cdr3_aa: CASRSAAGGNTIYF; v_call: TRBV27; clone_size: NA; d_call: NA; j_call: TRBJ1-3
cdr3_nt: TGTGCCAGCAGTTTAGGGAACTATGGCTACACCTTC; cdr3_aa: CASSLGNYGYTF; v_call: TRBV28; clone_size: NA; d_call: NA; j_call: TRBJ1-2
cdr3_nt: TGTGCCAGCGGGGGGGAGCTCTCTGGAAACACCATATATTTT; cdr3_aa: CASGGELSGNTIYF; v_call: TRBV28; clone_size: NA; d_call: NA; j_call: TRBJ1-3
cdr3_nt: TGTGCCAGCAGCCAATCAGGCGGCAGCGGCGATCAGCCCCAGCATTTT; cdr3_aa: CASSQSGGSGDQPQHF; v_call: TRBV16; clone_size: NA; d_call: NA; j_call: TRBJ1-5
cdr3_nt: TGTGCCAGCAGTTATATGGGGGGCAGCTATGGCTACACCTTC; cdr3_aa: CASSYMGGSYGYTF; v_call: TRBV6-5; clone_size: once; d_call: NA; j_call: TRBJ1-2
cdr3_nt: TGTGCCAGCAGTCAGGGCGGCGGAACCTACGAGCAGTACTTC; cdr3_aa: CASSQGGGTYEQYF; v_call: TRBV28; clone_size: NA; d_call: NA; j_call: TRBJ2-7
cdr3_nt: TGTGCCTGGAGCCTAGCGGGAGCCAATGAGCAGTTCTTC; cdr3_aa: CAWSLAGANEQFF; v_call: TRBV30; clone_size: NA; d_call: TRBD2; j_call: TRBJ2-1
cdr3_nt: TGTGCCAGCAGCGAACTAGCGGGGAGGGAGACCCAGTACTTC; cdr3_aa: CASSELAGRETQYF; v_call: TRBV7-2; clone_size: NA; d_call: TRBD2; j_call: TRBJ2-5
cdr3_nt: TGTGCCTGGAGTAGGGGACTAGCGGGAGGAACTTACGAGCAGTACTTC; cdr3_aa: CAWSRGLAGGTYEQYF; v_call: TRBV30; clone_size: NA; d_call: TRBD2; j_call: TRBJ2-7
cdr3_nt: TGTGCCAGCAGTGAAATAGCCGGTCAGCCCCAGCATTTT; cdr3_aa: CASSEIAGQPQHF; v_call: TRBV6-1; clone_size: NA; d_call: NA; j_call: TRBJ1-5
cdr3_nt: TGTGCCAGCAGCTGGGACAGGCTCGAGCAGTACTTC; cdr3_aa: CASSWDRLEQYF; v_call: TRBV5-8; clone_size: NA; d_call: TRBD1; j_call: TRBJ2-7
cdr3_nt: TGCAGTGCTAGATGGACAGCCACGCAGTATTTT; cdr3_aa: CSARWTATQYF; v_call: TRBV20-1; clone_size: NA; d_call: NA; j_call: TRBJ2-3
cdr3_nt: TGTGCCTGGAGTGTACTAAACGCCTACGAGCAGTACTTC; cdr3_aa: CAWSVLNAYEQYF; v_call: TRBV30; clone_size: NA; d_call: NA; j_call: TRBJ2-7
cdr3_nt: TGCGCCAGCAGTCTTCAAGATCAGGGACCGTCATTTGGCTACACCTTC; cdr3_aa: CASSLQDQGPSFGYTF; v_call: TRBV4-3; clone_size: few; d_call: NA; j_call: TRBJ1-2
cdr3_nt: TGTGCCAGCAGCGGACAGTTTGGTAGCAATCAGCCCCAGCATTTT; cdr3_aa: CASSGQFGSNQPQHF; v_call: TRBV7-2; clone_size: NA; d_call: NA; j_call: TRBJ1-5
cdr3_nt: TGTGCCAGTACCTCCTTCTATGGCTACACCTTC; cdr3_aa: CASTSFYGYTF; v_call: TRBV6-1; clone_size: NA; d_call: NA; j_call: TRBJ1-2
cdr3_nt: TGTGCCAGCAGCTTGGTTTGGGACCCGGACTATGGCTACACCTTC; cdr3_aa: CASSLVWDPDYGYTF; v_call: TRBV5-6; clone_size: NA; d_call: NA; j_call: TRBJ1-2
cdr3_nt: TGCGCCAGCAGCCAACGAGGCGTTACCGAGCAGTACTTC; cdr3_aa: CASSQRGVTEQYF; v_call: TRBV4-1; clone_size: NA; d_call: NA; j_call: TRBJ2-7
cdr3_nt: TGCGCCAGCAGCTTGGTGGGGACACTCTATGGCTACACCTTC; cdr3_aa: CASSLVGTLYGYTF; v_call: TRBV5-1; clone_size: NA; d_call: NA; j_call: TRBJ1-2
cdr3_nt: TGTGCCAGCAGTTACTCAGGGACTAGCGGGAGATCAGGGCAGTACTTC; cdr3_aa: CASSYSGTSGRSGQYF; v_call: TRBV6-5; clone_size: NA; d_call: TRBD2; j_call: TRBJ2-7
cdr3_nt: TGCAGCGTTGTAGCTAGCCGCCTCTTCGATGAGCAGTTCTTC; cdr3_aa: CSVVASRLFDEQFF; v_call: TRBV29-1; clone_size: once; d_call: NA; j_call: TRBJ2-1
cdr3_nt: TGTGCCAGCAGCCCTGACCCTACTACTTCCACAGATACGCAGTATTTT; cdr3_aa: CASSPDPTTSTDTQYF; v_call: TRBV5-4; clone_size: NA; d_call: NA; j_call: TRBJ2-3
cdr3_nt: TGTGCCAGCAGCTTAGGCCCTTCCGGAGGACAAGAGACCCAGTACTTC; cdr3_aa: CASSLGPSGGQETQYF; v_call: TRBV7-2; clone_size: NA; d_call: NA; j_call: TRBJ2-5
cdr3_nt: TGTGCCAGCAGACTATGGGGGGCTAATGAAAAACTGTTTTTT; cdr3_aa: CASRLWGANEKLFF; v_call: TRBV28; clone_size: NA; d_call: NA; j_call: TRBJ1-4
cdr3_nt: TGTGCCAGCAGTCGTCCCTCGGGGGACAGGCCCAACTACGAGCAGTACTTC; cdr3_aa: CASSRPSGDRPNYEQYF; v_call: TRBV2; clone_size: once; d_call: TRBD1; j_call: TRBJ2-7
cdr3_nt: TGTGCCAGCAGCCATAGCGGGTACAATGAGCAGTTCTTC; cdr3_aa: CASSHSGYNEQFF; v_call: TRBV4-2; clone_size: few; d_call: TRBD2; j_call: TRBJ2-1
cdr3_nt: TGTGCCAGCGGTCCCCTGGGGGGGCGCTTCTACGAGCAGTACTTC; cdr3_aa: CASGPLGGRFYEQYF; v_call: TRBV28; clone_size: NA; d_call: NA; j_call: TRBJ2-7
cdr3_nt: TGTGCCAGCAGCCCCGGGGTAGCGGGTAAGCAGTACTTC; cdr3_aa: CASSPGVAGKQYF; v_call: TRBV7-2; clone_size: NA; d_call: TRBD2; j_call: TRBJ2-7
cdr3_nt: TGCAGCGTCCGGAACGGGGGGGACTATGGCTACACCTTC; cdr3_aa: CSVRNGGDYGYTF; v_call: TRBV29-1; clone_size: NA; d_call: NA; j_call: TRBJ1-2
cdr3_nt: TGTGCCAGCAGTCCCAGTTCCGGAAACACCATATATTTT; cdr3_aa: CASSPSSGNTIYF; v_call: TRBV6-5; clone_size: NA; d_call: NA; j_call: TRBJ1-3
cdr3_nt: TGTGCCACCTCCGGGGGCTATGGCTACACCTTC; cdr3_aa: CATSGGYGYTF; v_call: TRBV15; clone_size: NA; d_call: NA; j_call: TRBJ1-2
cdr3_nt: TGTGCCAGTAGTCGGGACGGCAGAAATGAAAAACTGTTTTTT; cdr3_aa: CASSRDGRNEKLFF; v_call: TRBV19; clone_size: NA; d_call: NA; j_call: TRBJ1-4
cdr3_nt: TGCGCCAGCAGCAAGGGACTCGCCAGCTCCTACGAGCAGTACTTC; cdr3_aa: CASSKGLASSYEQYF; v_call: TRBV5-1; clone_size: NA; d_call: NA; j_call: TRBJ2-7
cdr3_nt: TGTGCCAGCAGCCCCGGGACAGAAGAGACCCAGTACTTC; cdr3_aa: CASSPGTEETQYF; v_call: TRBV4-2; clone_size: NA; d_call: TRBD1; j_call: TRBJ2-5
cdr3_nt: TGTGCCAGCAGCGTAGCTACAGGGCAGGGGGGAGAAGAAGCTTTCTTT; cdr3_aa: CASSVATGQGGEEAFF; v_call: TRBV9; clone_size: NA; d_call: TRBD1; j_call: TRBJ1-1